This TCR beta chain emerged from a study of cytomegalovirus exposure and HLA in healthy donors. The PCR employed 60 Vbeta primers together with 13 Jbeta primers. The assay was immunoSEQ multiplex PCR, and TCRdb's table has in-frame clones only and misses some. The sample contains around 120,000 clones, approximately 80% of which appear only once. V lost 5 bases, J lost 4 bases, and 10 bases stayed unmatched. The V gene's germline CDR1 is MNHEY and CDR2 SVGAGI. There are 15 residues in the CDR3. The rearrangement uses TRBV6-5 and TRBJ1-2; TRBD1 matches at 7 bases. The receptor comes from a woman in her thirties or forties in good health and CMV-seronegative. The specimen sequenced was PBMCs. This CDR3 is CASSLKGAEGYGYTF. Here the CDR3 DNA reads TGTGCCAGCAGTCTTAAGGGGGCTGAGGGCTATGGCTACACCTTC.